One and the same sample provided the 14 T cell receptor beta chains below, sequenced in a study of T cells in Graves' hyperthyroidism and ophthalmopathy. It was RNA transcripts that yielded the amplified TCR beta CDR3 regions. HTBI primers were employed in a first-round RT-PCR of the TCR CDR3. TCRdb reanalysed the multiplex PCR reads using MiXCR and keeps one entry per CDR3 protein. This sample yields 550,000 to 650,000 distinct CDR3 sequences, of which about 15% are seen a single time; roughly 5.7% belongs to the top ten. The sequencing input was blood. Receptors originate from a woman under 40 with Graves' hyperthyroidism that later progressed to Graves' ophthalmopathy.

In the case of this clonotype: A much more abundant neighbour one base away suggests this may be a read error. The V and J genes are TRBV27 and TRBJ1-6; D is undetermined. V was clipped by 3 bases and J by 7 bases, with 10 bases between them. The CDR3 is made up of 14 amino acids. CDR1 is MNHEY, CDR2 SMNVEV, per germline (reference sequence). The CDR3 DNA sequence: TGTGCCAGCAGTTTCGGACGGGTCAATTCACCCCTCCACTTT. Amino acids: CASSFGRVNSPLHF.

This clonotype was observed at least ten times. The V and J genes are TRBV19 and TRBJ1-1, with a possible D match to TRBD1 (5 bases). Germline CDR1 reads LNHDA; CDR2 reads SQIVND (reference sequence). Trimming shortened V by 4 bases and J by 0 bases, and 12 bases separated the two germline ends. The CDR3 runs 15 residues. CDR3 in amino acids: CASSRGTRMNTEAFF. Written as DNA, the CDR3 is TGTGCCAGTAGTAGAGGGACCCGGATGAACACTGAAGCTTTCTTT. The whole variable domain, remainder taken from reference TRBV19 and TRBJ1-1, is DGGITQSPKYLFRKEGQNVTLSCEQNLNHDAMYWYRQDPGQGLRLIYYSQIVNDFQKGDIAEGYSVSREKKESFPLTVTSAQKNPTAFYLCASSRGTRMNTEAFFGQGTRLTVV.

This clonotype was seen ten or more times. This CDR3 is CASSTQRGRERNEQFF. The CDR3 DNA sequence: TGTGCCAGCAGCACTCAAAGGGGGCGGGAACGCAATGAGCAGTTCTTC. J is TRBJ2-1 and V is TRBV11-2, with D tentatively TRBD1 (7 bases). This CDR3 region has 16 residues. Germline V gives CDR1 SGHAT, CDR2 FQNNGV. Trimming removed 5 bases at V and 6 bases at J, with 20 bases between. Looking up the rest from reference TRBV11-2 and TRBJ2-1 gives the full variable domain: EAGVAQSPRYKIIEKRQSVAFWCNPISGHATLYWYQQILGQGPKLLIQFQNNGVVDDSQLPKDRFSAERLKGVDSTLKIQPAKLEDSAVYLCASSTQRGRERNEQFFGPGTRLTVL.

The chain is built from TRBV5-1 and TRBJ2-1; TRBD2 agrees at 14 bases. The CDR3 loop spans 18 amino acids. Germline V gene lookup returns CDR1 SGHRS and CDR2 YFSETQ. V dropped 0 bases and J dropped 3; count of bases not matched to a gene: 5. CDR3: CASSLGLAGGTYYNEQFF. The CDR3 region has the DNA TGCGCCAGCAGCTTGGGACTAGCGGGAGGGACCTACTACAATGAGCAGTTCTTC.

The sample holds a few counts of this clonotype. The gene calls are TRBV6-4 and TRBJ2-3, with D perhaps TRBD2 (5 bases). The germline CDR1 and CDR2 sequences are MRHNA and SNTAGT. The CDR3 is 14 amino acids. With 3 bases removed from V and 0 bases from J, the gap between germline ends came to 7 bases. CDR3 nucleotides: TGTGCCAGCAGTGATCAGCGGAGCACAGATACGCAGTATTTT. Its translation: CASSDQRSTDTQYF.

This clonotype was seen a few times. V is TRBV7-9 and J is TRBJ1-5; D is ambiguous. CDR3 length equals 14 residues. Trimming took 4 bases from V and 8 from J, leaving 15 bases between them. Germline loops: CDR1 SEHNR, CDR2 FQNEAQ (reference sequence). The DNA of the CDR3 is TGTGCCAGCAGCTCAGTCACGGGTGCGGAGCCCCAGCATTTT. Its protein product is CASSSVTGAEPQHF.

This clonotype was seen ten or more times. The chain employs TRBV6-1 and TRBJ2-2, with D possibly matching TRBD2 (5 bases). Trimming left V 10 bases short and J 0 bases short, with 12 bases between. The CDR3 covers 14 residues. Per germline, CDR1 MNHNS and CDR2 SASEGT. CDR3 nucleotides: TGTGCCACCGCGACCGGGACGAACACCGGGGAGCTGTTTTTT. This codes for CATATGTNTGELFF.

This clonotype was counted many times. This chain links TRBV5-1 with TRBJ1-1; no firm D call. Per the germline V gene, CDR1 is SGHRS and CDR2 is YFSETQ. The V gene lost 0 bases and the J gene lost 0 bases, with 15 bases spanning the gap. This CDR3 is built from 17 residues. This chain's CDR3 is CASSLASRTQMNTEAFF. CDR3 in DNA: TGCGCCAGCAGCTTGGCCTCAAGGACGCAAATGAACACTGAAGCTTTCTTT.

In this sample, this clonotype turned up many times. This chain connects TRBV12-3 or TRBV12-4 to TRBJ2-3, with 11 nucleotides matching TRBD2. The CDR3 covers 14 residues. The J segment lost 9 bases and the V segment lost 8 bases, leaving 10 bases of the junction unmatched. The DNA for the CDR3 is TGTGCCAGCTCCGCGGTAGCGGGAGGGCGAACGCAGTATTTT. Protein product: CASSAVAGGRTQYF.

The rearrangement uses TRBV9 and TRBJ2-7, with D possibly being TRBD1 or TRBD2 (5 bases each). The germline V gene has CDR1 SGDLS and CDR2 YYNGEE. There are 15 residues in the CDR3. Trimming left V 0 bases short and J 1 base short, with 11 bases between. The DNA of the CDR3 is TGTGCCAGCAGCGTAGGTGGGGACCATTCCTACGAGCAGTACTTC. As protein: CASSVGGDHSYEQYF. The complete variable domain, with remaining parts taken from reference TRBV9 and TRBJ2-7, reads DSGVTQTPKHLITATGQRVTLRCSPRSGDLSVYWYQQSLDQGLQFLIQYYNGEERAKGNILERFSAQQFPDLHSELNLSSLELGDSALYFCASSVGGDHSYEQYFGPGTRLTVT.

V usage is TRBV20-1 and J usage is TRBJ2-7, with 8 nucleotides matching TRBD1. Per the germline V gene, CDR1 is DFQATT and CDR2 is SNEGSKA (reference sequence). This CDR3 is 14 amino acids long. The junction had 12 bases not matched to a gene; V was cut back by 8 bases and J by 3 bases. CDR3 residues: CSPTDRDKFYEQYF. The CDR3 DNA sequence: TGCAGTCCTACGGACAGGGATAAGTTCTACGAGCAGTACTTC.

The rearrangement uses TRBV27 and TRBJ2-1; possibly TRBD2 for D (5 bases). Germline CDR1 is MNHEY and CDR2 is SMNVEV (reference sequence). This CDR3 is built from 13 residues. V lost 2 bases, J lost 5 bases, and 7 bases lay in between. The CDR3 loop reads CASSLDYDNEQFF. Written as DNA, the CDR3 is TGTGCCAGCAGTTTAGACTACGACAATGAGCAGTTCTTC.

In this sample, this clonotype turned up many times. J is TRBJ2-1 and V is TRBV7-3; the D is unclear. The CDR3 runs to 14 residues. V was shortened by 1 base and J by 5 bases, with 9 bases between the two germline ends. Per the germline V gene, CDR1 is SGHTA and CDR2 is FQGTGA. The CDR3 DNA follows: TGTGCCAGCAGCTTAAGTGGATCGGACAATGAGCAGTTCTTC. Protein product: CASSLSGSDNEQFF.

The chain recombines TRBV29-1 with TRBJ2-2; the D is unclear. Trimming stripped 4 bases from V and 4 bases from J, with 7 bases between. Germline assignment: CDR1 SQVTM and CDR2 ANQGSEA. The CDR3 loop spans 12 amino acids. In DNA form, the CDR3 reads TGCAGCGTTGGAAACCGCACCGGGGAGCTGTTTTTT. Amino acids: CSVGNRTGELFF.